This paragraph covers one T cell receptor (beta chain) sequence. After removal of 2 bases from V and 5 bases from J, the junction contained 7 bases not matched to a gene. The germline gives CDR1 SGHKS, CDR2 YYEKEE (reference sequence). The CDR3 spans 16 residues. The data stem from a study of blood T cell repertoires in COVID-19. Sequenced by immunoSEQ multiplex PCR; TCRdb stores in-frame clones only, minus some. The sample yields more than 95,000 clones, approximately 85% seen once. Sequenced input: peripheral blood. This chain links TRBV5-5 with TRBJ1-5; 10 bases are shared with TRBD1. This clonotype was sampled from an elderly man with active or convalescent COVID-19. CDR3 amino acids: CASSFSGQGSYQPQHF. The CDR3 DNA sequence: TGTGCCAGCAGCTTTTCGGGACAGGGGTCTTATCAGCCCCAGCATTTT.